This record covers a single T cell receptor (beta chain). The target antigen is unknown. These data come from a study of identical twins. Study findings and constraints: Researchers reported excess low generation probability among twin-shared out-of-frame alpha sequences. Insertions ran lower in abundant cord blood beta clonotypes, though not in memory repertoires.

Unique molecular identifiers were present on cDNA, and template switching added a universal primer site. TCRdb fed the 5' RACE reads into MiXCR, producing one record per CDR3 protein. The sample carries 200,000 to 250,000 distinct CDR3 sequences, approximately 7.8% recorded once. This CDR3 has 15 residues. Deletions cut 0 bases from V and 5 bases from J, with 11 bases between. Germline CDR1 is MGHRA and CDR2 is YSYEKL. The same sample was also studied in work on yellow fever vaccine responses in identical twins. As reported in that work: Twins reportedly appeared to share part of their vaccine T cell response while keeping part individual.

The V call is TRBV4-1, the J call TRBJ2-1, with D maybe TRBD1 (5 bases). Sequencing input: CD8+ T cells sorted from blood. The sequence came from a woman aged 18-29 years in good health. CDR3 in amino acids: CASSQERGRNNEQFF. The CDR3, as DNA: TGCGCCAGCAGCCAAGAAAGGGGCAGAAACAATGAGCAGTTCTTC.